This T cell receptor (beta chain) is from a study of Ad26.COV2.S vaccination and SARS-CoV-2 variants. Study-wide background: Donor got 5x10^10 or 1x10^11 viral particles of Ad26.COV2.S.

Here immunoSEQ multiplex PCR was the method, and the copy in TCRdb shows in-frame clones only, minus some. The table lists roughly 300,000 clones, about 89% of them singletons, with approximately 5% in the top ten. The CDR3 runs to 16 residues. CDR1 is MNHNS, CDR2 SASEGT, per germline. Trimming left V 2 bases short and J 3 bases short, with 16 bases between. Treatment reported: roughly 18 received Ad26.COV2.S at low or high dose, single or two shots; several received placebo; per-sample allocation not given. Day 63 after the first injection of vaccine or placebo was the sampling time. Donor was an adult aged 18-55 years in Boston. Vaccination employed an Ad26 vector expressing the Wuhan-strain SARS-CoV-2 spike.

Sequenced here: peripheral blood, sampled in a trial of Ad26.COV2.S vaccine versus placebo. V usage is TRBV6-1 and J usage is TRBJ1-1; a weak D match, TRBD1 (5 bases). This clonotype originated in a person aged 18 to 65 who received the Ad26.COV2.S COVID-19 vaccine or a placebo. In DNA form, the CDR3 reads TGTGCCAGCAGTGAAAGAGGTTGGTTAGGGGACACTGAAGCTTTCTTT. It specifies CASSERGWLGDTEAFF.